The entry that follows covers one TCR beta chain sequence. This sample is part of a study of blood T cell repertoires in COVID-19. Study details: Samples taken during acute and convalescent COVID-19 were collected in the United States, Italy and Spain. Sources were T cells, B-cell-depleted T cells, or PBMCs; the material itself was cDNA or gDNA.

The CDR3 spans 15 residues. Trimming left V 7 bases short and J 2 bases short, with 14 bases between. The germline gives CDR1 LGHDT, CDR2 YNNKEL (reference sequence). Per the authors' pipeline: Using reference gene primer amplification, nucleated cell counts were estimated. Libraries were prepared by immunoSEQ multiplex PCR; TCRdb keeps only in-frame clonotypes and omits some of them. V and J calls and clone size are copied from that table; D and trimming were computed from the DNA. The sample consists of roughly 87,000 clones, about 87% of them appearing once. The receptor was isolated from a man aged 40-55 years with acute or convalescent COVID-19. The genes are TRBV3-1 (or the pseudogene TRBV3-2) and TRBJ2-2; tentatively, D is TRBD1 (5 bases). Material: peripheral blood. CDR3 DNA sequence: TGTGCCAGCACTGAGATCCAGGGTAACACCGGGGAGCTGTTTTTT. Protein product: CASTEIQGNTGELFF.